Here is one T cell receptor (beta chain) with its context. One end of the junction varies from germline; a read error may be responsible. The data are from a study of CDR3 diversity in severe acne. TCRdb reprocessed the PCR reads via MiXCR and lists one record per CDR3 protein. The sample lists about 84,000 distinct CDR3 sequences, roughly 51% occurring once. Germline V gene lookup returns CDR1 SGHTA and CDR2 FQGNSA. This CDR3 is built from 17 residues. The clonotype originates from a male donor in good health, without acne. The chain employs TRBV7-2 and TRBJ2-3; D may correspond to TRBD1 or TRBD2 (5 bases each). The specimen was blood. This CDR3 is CACSTRDWEFFTDTQYF. The CDR3 DNA sequence: TGTGCCTGCAGCACCAGGGATTGGGAGTTTTTCACAGATACGCAGTATTTT.